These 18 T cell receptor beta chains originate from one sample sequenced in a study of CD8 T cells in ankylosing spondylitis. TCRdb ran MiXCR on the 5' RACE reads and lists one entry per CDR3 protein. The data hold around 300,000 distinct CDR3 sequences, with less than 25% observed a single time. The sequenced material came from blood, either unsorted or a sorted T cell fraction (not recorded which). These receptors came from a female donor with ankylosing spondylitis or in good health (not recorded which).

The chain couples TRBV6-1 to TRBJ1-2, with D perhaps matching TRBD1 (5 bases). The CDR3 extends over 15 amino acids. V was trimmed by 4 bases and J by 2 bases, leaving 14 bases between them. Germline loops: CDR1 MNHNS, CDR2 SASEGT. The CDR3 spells CASSARDGNNYGYTF. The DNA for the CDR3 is TGTGCCAGCAGTGCGAGGGACGGGAACAACTATGGCTACACCTTC.

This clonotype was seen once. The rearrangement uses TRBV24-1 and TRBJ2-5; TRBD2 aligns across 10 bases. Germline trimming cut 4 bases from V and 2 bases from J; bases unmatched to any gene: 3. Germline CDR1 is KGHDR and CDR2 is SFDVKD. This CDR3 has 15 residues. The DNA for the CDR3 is TGTGCCACCAGTGAACTACTAGCGGGGCAAGAGACCCAGTACTTC. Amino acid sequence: CATSELLAGQETQYF.

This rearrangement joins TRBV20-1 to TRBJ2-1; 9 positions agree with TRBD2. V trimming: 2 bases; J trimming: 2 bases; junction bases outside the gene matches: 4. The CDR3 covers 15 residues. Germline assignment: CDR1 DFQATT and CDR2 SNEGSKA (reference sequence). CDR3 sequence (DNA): TGCAGTGCTAGAAGAAGCGGGGGGCCCTACAATGAGCAGTTCTTC. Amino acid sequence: CSARRSGGPYNEQFF.

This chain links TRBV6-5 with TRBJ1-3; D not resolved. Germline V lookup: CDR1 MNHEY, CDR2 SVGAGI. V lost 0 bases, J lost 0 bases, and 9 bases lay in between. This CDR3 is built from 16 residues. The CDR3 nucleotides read TGTGCCAGCAGTTACTCGATGGTCTCCTCTGGAAACACCATATATTTT. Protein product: CASSYSMVSSGNTIYF.

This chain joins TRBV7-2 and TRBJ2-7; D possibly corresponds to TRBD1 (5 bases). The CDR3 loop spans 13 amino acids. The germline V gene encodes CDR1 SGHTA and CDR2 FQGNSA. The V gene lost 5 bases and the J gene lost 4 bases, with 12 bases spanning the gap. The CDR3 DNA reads TGTGCCAGCAGCCCCCAGGGTCTATACGAGCAGTACTTC. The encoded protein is CASSPQGLYEQYF.

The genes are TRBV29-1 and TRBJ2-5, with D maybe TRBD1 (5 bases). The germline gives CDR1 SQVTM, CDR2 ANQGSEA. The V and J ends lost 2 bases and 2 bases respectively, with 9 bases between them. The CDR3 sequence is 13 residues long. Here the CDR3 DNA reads TGCAGCGTTGAACGGCAGGGTCAAGAGACCCAGTACTTC. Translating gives CSVERQGQETQYF. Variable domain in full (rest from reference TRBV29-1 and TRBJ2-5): SAVISQKPSRDICQRGTSLTIQCQVDSQVTMMFWYRQQPGQSLTLIATANQGSEATYESGFVIDKFPISRPNLTFSTLTVSNMSPEDSSIYLCSVERQGQETQYFGPGTRLLVL.

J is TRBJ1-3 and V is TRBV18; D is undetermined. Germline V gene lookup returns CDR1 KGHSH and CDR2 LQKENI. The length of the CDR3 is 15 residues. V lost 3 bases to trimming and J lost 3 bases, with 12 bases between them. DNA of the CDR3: TGTGCCAGCTCACCGGTCGGGGTACTTGGAAACACCATATATTTT. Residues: CASSPVGVLGNTIYF.

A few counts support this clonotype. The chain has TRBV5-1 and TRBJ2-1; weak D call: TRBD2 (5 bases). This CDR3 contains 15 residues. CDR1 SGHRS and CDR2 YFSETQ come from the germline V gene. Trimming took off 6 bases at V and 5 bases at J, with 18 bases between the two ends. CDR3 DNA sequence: TGCGCCAGCACCCCTAGGGTGAGCGGAGACAATGAGCAGTTCTTC. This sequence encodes CASTPRVSGDNEQFF.

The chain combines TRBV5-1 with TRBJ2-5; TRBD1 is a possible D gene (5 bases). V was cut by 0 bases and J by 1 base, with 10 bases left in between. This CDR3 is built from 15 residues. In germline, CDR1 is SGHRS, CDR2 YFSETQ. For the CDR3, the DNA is TGCGCCAGCAGCTTGGGACAGTGGGGCCAAGAGACCCAGTACTTC. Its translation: CASSLGQWGQETQYF.

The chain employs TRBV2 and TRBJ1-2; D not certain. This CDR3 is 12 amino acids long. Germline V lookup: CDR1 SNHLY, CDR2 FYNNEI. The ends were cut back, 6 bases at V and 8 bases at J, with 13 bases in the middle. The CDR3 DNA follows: TGTGCCAGCAGGGGAATTAATGAAGGCTACACCTTC. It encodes CASRGINEGYTF.

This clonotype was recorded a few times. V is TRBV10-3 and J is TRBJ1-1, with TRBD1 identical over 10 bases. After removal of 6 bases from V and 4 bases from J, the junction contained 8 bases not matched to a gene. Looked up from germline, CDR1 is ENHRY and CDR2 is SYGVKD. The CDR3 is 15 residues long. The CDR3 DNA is TGTGCCATCAGACCCCACGGACAGGGGGGCACTGAAGCTTTCTTT. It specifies CAIRPHGQGGTEAFF.

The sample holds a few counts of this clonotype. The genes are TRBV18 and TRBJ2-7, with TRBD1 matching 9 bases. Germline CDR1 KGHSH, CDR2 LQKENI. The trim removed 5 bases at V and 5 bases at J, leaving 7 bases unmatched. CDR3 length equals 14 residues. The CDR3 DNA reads TGTGCCAGCTCAGCTGGACAGGGGCTGGACGAGCAGTACTTC. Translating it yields CASSAGQGLDEQYF.

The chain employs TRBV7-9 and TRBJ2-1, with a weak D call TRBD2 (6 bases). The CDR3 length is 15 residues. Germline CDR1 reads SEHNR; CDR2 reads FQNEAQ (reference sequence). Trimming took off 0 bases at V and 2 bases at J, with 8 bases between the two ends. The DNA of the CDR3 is TGTGCCAGCAGCTTAGCCGGGACTCCCTACAATGAGCAGTTCTTC. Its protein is CASSLAGTPYNEQFF.

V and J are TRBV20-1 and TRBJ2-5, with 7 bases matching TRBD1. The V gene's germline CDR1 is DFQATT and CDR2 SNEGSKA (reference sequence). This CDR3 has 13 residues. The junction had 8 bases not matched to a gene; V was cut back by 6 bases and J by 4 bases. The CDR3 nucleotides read TGCAGTGCAACCCTAAACAGGGGAGAGACCCAGTACTTC. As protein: CSATLNRGETQYF.

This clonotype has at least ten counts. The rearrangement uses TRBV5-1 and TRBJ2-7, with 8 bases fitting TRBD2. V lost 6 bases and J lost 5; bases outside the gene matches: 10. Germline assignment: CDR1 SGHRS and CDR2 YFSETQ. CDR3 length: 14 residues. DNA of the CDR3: TGCGCCAGCACCCGAGGACTAGCCGCCGACGAGCAGTACTTC. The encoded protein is CASTRGLAADEQYF.

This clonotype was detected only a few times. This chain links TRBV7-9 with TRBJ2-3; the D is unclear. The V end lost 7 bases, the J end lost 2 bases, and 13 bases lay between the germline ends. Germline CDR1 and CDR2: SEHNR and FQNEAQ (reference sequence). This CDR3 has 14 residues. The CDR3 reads CASTVSGSTDTQYF. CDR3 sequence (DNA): TGTGCCAGCACCGTATCTGGGTCCACAGATACGCAGTATTTT.

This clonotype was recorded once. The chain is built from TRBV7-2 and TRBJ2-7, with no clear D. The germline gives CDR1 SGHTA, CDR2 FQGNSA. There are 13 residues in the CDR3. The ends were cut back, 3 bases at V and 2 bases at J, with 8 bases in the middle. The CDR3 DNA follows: TGTGCCAGCAGCTTTGCAGCGACCTACGAGCAGTACTTC. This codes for CASSFAATYEQYF.

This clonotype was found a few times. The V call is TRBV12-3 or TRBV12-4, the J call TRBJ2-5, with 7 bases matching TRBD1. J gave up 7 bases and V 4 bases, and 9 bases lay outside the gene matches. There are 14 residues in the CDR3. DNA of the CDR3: TGTGCCAGCAGTTCCCGGGACAGTTGGGGGACCCAGTACTTC. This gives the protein CASSSRDSWGTQYF.